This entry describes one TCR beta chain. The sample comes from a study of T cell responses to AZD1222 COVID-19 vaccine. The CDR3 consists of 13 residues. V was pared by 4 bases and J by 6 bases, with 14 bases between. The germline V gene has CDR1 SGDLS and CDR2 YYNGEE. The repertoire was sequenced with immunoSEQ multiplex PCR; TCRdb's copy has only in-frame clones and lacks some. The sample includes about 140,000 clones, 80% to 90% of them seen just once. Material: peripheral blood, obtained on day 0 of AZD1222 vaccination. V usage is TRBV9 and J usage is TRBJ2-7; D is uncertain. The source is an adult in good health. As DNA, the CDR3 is TGTGCCAGCAGCCCATCCGGCGAAGGCGAGCAGTACTTC. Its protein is CASSPSGEGEQYF.